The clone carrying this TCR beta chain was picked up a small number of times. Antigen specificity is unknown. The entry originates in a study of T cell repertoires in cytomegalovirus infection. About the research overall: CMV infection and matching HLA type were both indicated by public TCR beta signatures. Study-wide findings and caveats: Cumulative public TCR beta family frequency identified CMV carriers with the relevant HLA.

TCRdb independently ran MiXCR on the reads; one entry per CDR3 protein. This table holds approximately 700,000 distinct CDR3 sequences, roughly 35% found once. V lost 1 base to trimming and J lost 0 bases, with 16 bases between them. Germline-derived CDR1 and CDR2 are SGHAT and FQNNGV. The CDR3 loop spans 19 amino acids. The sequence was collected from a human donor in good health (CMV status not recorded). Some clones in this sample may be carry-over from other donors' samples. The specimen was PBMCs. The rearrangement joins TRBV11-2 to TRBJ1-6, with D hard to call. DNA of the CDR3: TGTGCCAGCAGCTTAGGCAACGGACCCGGCCGCTCCTATAATTCACCCCTCCACTTT. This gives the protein CASSLGNGPGRSYNSPLHF.